This T cell receptor (beta chain) was captured in a study of cytomegalovirus exposure and HLA in healthy donors. Findings of the study overall: An Asian-associated ancestry cluster reportedly showed fewer N-insertions than the approximately 650-donor mean in a later analysis. A later analysis reported that several of the most significant clusters appeared to be linked to common viral pathogens, among them Epstein-Barr virus.

About this clone itself: As yet, its antigen is unknown.

The CDR3 consists of 15 residues. V was shortened by 6 bases and J by 1 base, with 13 bases between the two germline ends. Germline V gene lookup returns CDR1 MDHEN and CDR2 SYDVKM. PCR was performed using 60 Vbeta and 13 Jbeta primers. Here immunoSEQ multiplex PCR was the method, and the copy in TCRdb shows in-frame clones only, minus some. In the table there are 75,000 to 95,000 clones, about three fifths of which are singletons. Sequencing was performed on PBMCs. This TCR came from a man under 40 in good health and CMV-seronegative. This chain uses TRBV28 with TRBJ1-3, with D possibly matching TRBD1 (5 bases). The CDR3: CASRGTQGSGNTIYF. The CDR3 DNA reads TGTGCCAGCAGGGGCACCCAGGGATCTGGAAACACCATATATTTT.